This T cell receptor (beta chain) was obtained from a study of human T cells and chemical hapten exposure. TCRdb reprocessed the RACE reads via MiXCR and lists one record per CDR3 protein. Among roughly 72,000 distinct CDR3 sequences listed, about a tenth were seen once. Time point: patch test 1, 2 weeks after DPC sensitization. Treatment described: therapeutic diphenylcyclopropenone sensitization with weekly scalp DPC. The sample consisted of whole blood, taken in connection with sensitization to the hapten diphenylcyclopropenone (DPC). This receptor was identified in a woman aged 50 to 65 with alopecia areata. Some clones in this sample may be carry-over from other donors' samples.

CDR3 residues: CASSWTGTTQETQYF. DNA for the CDR3: TGCGCCAGCAGCTGGACTGGGACAACGCAAGAGACCCAGTACTTC. This chain connects TRBV5-1 to TRBJ2-5; D is possibly TRBD1 (6 bases). The CDR3 contains 15 residues. Germline V gives CDR1 SGHRS, CDR2 YFSETQ. Trimming removed 3 bases at V and 2 bases at J, with 14 bases between.